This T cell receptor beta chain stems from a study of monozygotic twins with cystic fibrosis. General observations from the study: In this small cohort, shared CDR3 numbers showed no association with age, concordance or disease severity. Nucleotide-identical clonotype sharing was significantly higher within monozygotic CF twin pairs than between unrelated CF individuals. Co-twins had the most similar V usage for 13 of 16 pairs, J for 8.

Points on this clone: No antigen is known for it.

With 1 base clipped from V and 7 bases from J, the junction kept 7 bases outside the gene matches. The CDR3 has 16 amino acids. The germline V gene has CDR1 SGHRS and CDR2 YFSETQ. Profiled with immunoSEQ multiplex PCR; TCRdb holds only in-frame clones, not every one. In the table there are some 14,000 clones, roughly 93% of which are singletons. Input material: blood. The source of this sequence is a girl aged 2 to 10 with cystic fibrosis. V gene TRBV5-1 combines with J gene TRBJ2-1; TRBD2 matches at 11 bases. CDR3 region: CASSLTTSGILNEQFF. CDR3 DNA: TGCGCCAGCAGCTTGACGACTAGCGGGATCTTGAATGAGCAGTTCTTC. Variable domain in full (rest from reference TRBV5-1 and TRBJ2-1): KAGVTQTPRYLIKTRGQQVTLSCSPISGHRSVSWYQQTPGQGLQFLFEYFSETQRNKGNFPGRFSGRQFSNSRSEMNVSTLELGDSALYLCASSLTTSGILNEQFFGPGTRLTVL.